This TCR beta chain was observed in a study of molecular identifiers for immune sequencing clone quantification. The overall study: Four of five splits of RNA from approximately 20,000 or 98,000 naive CD8 cells were sequenced in replicates.

This clonotype was recorded many times. The antigen is undetermined. Findings and caveats of the study: Spiked Jurkat TCR RNA equivalent to one cell reportedly surfaced among roughly 910,000 naive cells. Should identical TCR molecules share a barcode, the sizes of highly expanded clones could be underestimated. For effector cells, clones above 20 RNA copies held over 99% of molecules; for naive cells, under 1%.

Each CDR3 protein gets one entry after TCRdb re-called the PCR reads with MiXCR. The sample holds under 600,000 distinct CDR3 sequences, approximately 25% seen once. Trimming cost V 7 bases and J 3 bases; bases outside gene matches: 19. This CDR3 has 17 residues. Looked up from germline, CDR1 is SQVTM and CDR2 is ANQGSEA. The clonotype was recovered from a human donor in good health. Some libraries in this study had Jurkat cell RNA spiked in. The chain has TRBV29-1 and TRBJ1-1, with 8 nucleotides matching TRBD1. Input material: naive CD8+ T cells from blood, with Jurkat cell RNA spiked in. Subset noted: FACS-sorted CD8+CD4-CCR7+CD45RA+ naive T cells. The CDR3 nucleotides read TGCAGCGCCGGGGGGGCAGGGGGCTTGGTCTTGGACACTGAAGCTTTCTTT. As protein: CSAGGAGGLVLDTEAFF. The variable domain in full, with the rest retrieved from reference TRBV29-1 and TRBJ1-1, is SAVISQKPSRDICQRGTSLTIQCQVDSQVTMMFWYRQQPGQSLTLIATANQGSEATYESGFVIDKFPISRPNLTFSTLTVSNMSPEDSSIYLCSAGGAGGLVLDTEAFFGQGTRLTVV.